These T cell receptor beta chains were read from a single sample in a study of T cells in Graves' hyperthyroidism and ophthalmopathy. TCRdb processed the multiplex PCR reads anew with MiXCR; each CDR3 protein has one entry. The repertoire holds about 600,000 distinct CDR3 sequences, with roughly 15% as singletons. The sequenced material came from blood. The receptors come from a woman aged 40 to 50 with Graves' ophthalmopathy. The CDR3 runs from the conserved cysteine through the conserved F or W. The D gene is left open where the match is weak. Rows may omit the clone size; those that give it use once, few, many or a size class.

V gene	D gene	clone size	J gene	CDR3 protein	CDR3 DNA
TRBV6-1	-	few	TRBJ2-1	CASSRVYEQFF	TGTGCCAGCAGTAGAGTCTATGAGCAGTTCTTC
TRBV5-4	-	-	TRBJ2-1	CASSPTADYNEQFF	TGTGCCAGCAGCCCTACTGCCGACTACAATGAGCAGTTCTTC
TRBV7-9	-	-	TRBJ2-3	CASSLEPPGYRLDTQYF	TGTGCCAGCAGCTTAGAACCGCCAGGGTATAGATTGGATACGCAGTATTTT
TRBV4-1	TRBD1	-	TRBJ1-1	CASSLITGQGVNTEAFF	TGCGCCAGCAGTCTAATTACGGGACAGGGGGTGAACACTGAAGCTTTCTTT
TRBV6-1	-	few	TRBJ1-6	CASRYRDSPLHF	TGTGCCAGCAGGTACAGGGATTCACCCCTCCACTTT
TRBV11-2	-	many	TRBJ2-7	CASSLGFSYEQYF	TGTGCCAGCAGCTTAGGGTTTTCCTACGAGCAGTACTTC
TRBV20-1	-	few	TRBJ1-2	CSASEGDDYYGYTF	TGCAGTGCTAGTGAGGGGGATGATTACTATGGCTACACCTTC
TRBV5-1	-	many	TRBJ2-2	CASSLRAGNVGELFF	TGCGCCAGCAGCTTGCGAGCAGGGAATGTCGGGGAGCTGTTTTTT
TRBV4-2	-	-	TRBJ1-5	CASSQDGAGMQPQHF	TGTGCCAGCAGCCAAGATGGGGCAGGGATGCAGCCCCAGCATTTT
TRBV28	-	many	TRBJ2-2	CASSYGTEGRGTGELFF	TGTGCCAGCAGTTACGGGACGGAGGGCCGAGGCACCGGGGAGCTGTTTTTT
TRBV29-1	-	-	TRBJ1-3	CSVRTDTSGNTIYF	TGCAGCGTCAGGACTGACACCTCTGGAAACACCATATATTTT
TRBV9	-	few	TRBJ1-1	CASSVRGSVTEAFF	TGTGCCAGCAGCGTACGGGGGTCGGTCACTGAAGCTTTCTTT
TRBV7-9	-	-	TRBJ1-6	CAGSQGSGRSPLHF	TGTGCCGGCAGCCAAGGATCAGGACGGTCACCCCTCCACTTT
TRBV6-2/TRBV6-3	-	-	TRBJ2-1	CASSYVFEQFF	TGTGCCAGCAGTTACGTGTTTGAGCAGTTCTTC
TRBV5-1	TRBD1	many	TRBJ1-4	CASSRQGATNEKLFF	TGCGCCAGCAGCCGTCAGGGGGCAACTAATGAAAAACTGTTTTTT
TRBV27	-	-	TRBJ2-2	CASSLSATGELFF	TGTGCCAGCAGTTTATCGGCTACCGGGGAGCTGTTTTTT
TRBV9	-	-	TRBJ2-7	CASSVGRSALGERYF	TGTGCCAGCAGCGTAGGCAGGTCAGCCTTGGGCGAGCGGTACTTC
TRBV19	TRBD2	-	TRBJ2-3	CASSPSRGSTDTQYF	TGTGCCAGTAGTCCCTCGCGGGGGAGCACAGATACGCAGTATTTT
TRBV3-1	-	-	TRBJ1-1	CASSQLRNTGAFF	TGTGCCAGCAGCCAATTACGGAACACTGGAGCTTTCTTT
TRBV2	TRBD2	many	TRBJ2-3	CASSVGTSGGASDTQYF	TGTGCCAGCAGTGTGGGGACTAGCGGGGGGGCATCAGATACGCAGTATTTT
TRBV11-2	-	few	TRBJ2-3	CASSLDLPRGDTQYF	TGTGCCAGCAGCTTAGATTTGCCGAGAGGGGATACGCAGTATTTT
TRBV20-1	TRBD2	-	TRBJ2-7	CSARRAGGREEQYF	TGCAGTGCTAGACGAGCGGGAGGGCGAGAGGAGCAGTACTTC
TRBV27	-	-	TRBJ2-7	CASRPLDTIGDEQYF	TGTGCCAGCAGACCCCTTGACACGATTGGGGACGAGCAGTACTTC
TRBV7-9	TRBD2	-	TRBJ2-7	CASSLGTSGNNEQYF	TGTGCCAGCAGCTTGGGGACTAGCGGGAACAACGAGCAGTACTTC
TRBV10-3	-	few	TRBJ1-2	CAISLSGVYGYTF	TGTGCCATCAGCCTGAGCGGGGTCTATGGCTACACCTTC
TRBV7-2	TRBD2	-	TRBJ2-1	CASSLGGGRHNEQLF	TGTGCCAGCAGCTTAGGGGGGGGAAGGCACAATGAGCAGCTCTTC
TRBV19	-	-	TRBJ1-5	CASSIEDGSNQPQHF	TGTGCCAGTAGTATAGAGGACGGGAGCAATCAGCCCCAGCATTTT
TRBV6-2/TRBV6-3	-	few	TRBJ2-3	CASSYEIVADTQYF	TGTGCCAGCAGTTACGAGATAGTTGCAGATACGCAGTATTTT
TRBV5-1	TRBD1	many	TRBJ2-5	CASTRDRQETQYF	TGCGCCAGTACGAGGGACAGGCAAGAGACCCAGTACTTC
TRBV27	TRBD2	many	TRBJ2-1	CASSYSGSAYNEQFF	TGTGCCAGCAGTTATAGCGGGAGCGCCTACAATGAGCAGTTCTTC
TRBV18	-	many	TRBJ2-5	CASSPGELAQTQYF	TGTGCCAGCTCACCAGGGGAACTCGCACAGACCCAGTACTTC
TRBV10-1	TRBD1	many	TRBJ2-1	CASSDQGTGARNEQFF	TGCGCCAGCAGTGACCAAGGGACAGGCGCCCGAAATGAGCAGTTCTTC
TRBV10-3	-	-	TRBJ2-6	CAISPTGPSSGANVLTF	TGTGCCATCAGTCCGACAGGACCCTCCTCTGGGGCCAACGTCCTGACTTTC
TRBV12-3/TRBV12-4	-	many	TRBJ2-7	CASSLVYSYEQYF	TGTGCCAGCAGTTTAGTGTACTCCTACGAGCAGTACTTC
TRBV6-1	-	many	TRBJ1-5	CASSLGQITQPQHF	TGTGCCAGCAGTTTGGGGCAGATTACTCAGCCCCAGCATTTT
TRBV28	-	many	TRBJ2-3	CASKTDHWAQYF	TGTGCCAGCAAGACCGACCACTGGGCGCAGTATTTT
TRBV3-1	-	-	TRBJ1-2	CASSQGLGRASSYGYTF	TGTGCCAGCAGCCAAGGTTTGGGACGGGCTTCTAGCTATGGCTACACCTTC
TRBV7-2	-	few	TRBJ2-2	CASSFYFGSSSGELFF	TGTGCCAGCAGCTTCTATTTCGGATCGTCGAGCGGGGAGCTGTTTTTT
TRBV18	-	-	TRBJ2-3	CASSPMRDASSTDTQYF	TGTGCCAGCTCACCTATGAGGGACGCCTCAAGCACAGATACGCAGTATTTT
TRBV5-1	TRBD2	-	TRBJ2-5	CASSLMLAGGQETQYF	TGCGCCAGCAGCTTGATGCTAGCGGGAGGGCAAGAGACCCAGTACTTC
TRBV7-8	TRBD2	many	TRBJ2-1	CASSLGTSGGPSYNEQFF	TGTGCCAGCAGCCTAGGGACTAGCGGGGGCCCTTCCTACAATGAGCAGTTCTTC
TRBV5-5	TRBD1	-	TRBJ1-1	CASSLLREGARNTEAFF	TGTGCCAGCAGCTTGTTAAGGGAGGGGGCGAGGAACACTGAAGCTTTCTTT
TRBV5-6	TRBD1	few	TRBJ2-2	CASSLGDRGDTGELFF	TGTGCCAGCAGCTTGGGCGACAGGGGGGACACCGGGGAGCTGTTTTTT
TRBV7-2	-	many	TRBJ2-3	CASSPRLGGHTDTQYF	TGTGCCAGCAGCCCGCGACTAGGGGGTCATACAGATACGCAGTATTTT
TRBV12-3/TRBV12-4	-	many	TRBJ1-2	CASSPRQTYGYTF	TGTGCCAGCAGTCCACGACAAACCTATGGCTACACCTTC
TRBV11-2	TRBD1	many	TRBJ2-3	CASSTTGLTDTQYF	TGTGCCAGCAGCACGACAGGGTTGACAGATACGCAGTATTTT
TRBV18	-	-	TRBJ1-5	CASSPAGDVRPQHF	TGTGCCAGCTCACCAGCAGGGGATGTGAGGCCCCAGCATTTT
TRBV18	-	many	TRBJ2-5	CASSPPTQTRETQYF	TGTGCCAGCTCACCACCCACTCAAACAAGAGAGACCCAGTACTTC
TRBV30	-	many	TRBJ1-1	CAWGRTVNTEAFF	TGTGCCTGGGGTAGGACAGTGAACACTGAAGCTTTCTTT
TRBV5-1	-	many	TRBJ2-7	CASSLVPGSYEQYF	TGCGCCAGCAGCTTGGTACCGGGTTCCTACGAGCAGTACTTC
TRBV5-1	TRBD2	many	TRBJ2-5	CASSSGGPQETQYF	TGCGCCAGCAGTAGCGGGGGCCCTCAAGAGACCCAGTACTTC
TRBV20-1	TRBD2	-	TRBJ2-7	CSARGGTSGILVEQYF	TGCAGTGCTAGGGGGGGTACTAGCGGGATATTAGTCGAGCAGTACTTC
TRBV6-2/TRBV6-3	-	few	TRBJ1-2	CASSSEQRSQYGYTF	TGTGCCAGCAGTTCCGAACAGAGATCCCAATATGGCTACACCTTC